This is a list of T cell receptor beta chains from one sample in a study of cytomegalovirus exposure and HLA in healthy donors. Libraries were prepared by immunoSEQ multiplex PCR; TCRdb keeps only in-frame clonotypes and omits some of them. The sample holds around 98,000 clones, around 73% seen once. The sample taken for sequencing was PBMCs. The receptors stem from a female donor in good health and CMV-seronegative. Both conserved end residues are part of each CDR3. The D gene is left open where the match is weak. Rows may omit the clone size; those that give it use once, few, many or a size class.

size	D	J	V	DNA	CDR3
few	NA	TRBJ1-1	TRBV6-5	TGTGCCAGCAGCTATACAACAGGGTTGAACACTGAAGCTTTCTTT	CASSYTTGLNTEAFF
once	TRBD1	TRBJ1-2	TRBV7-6	TGTGCCAGCAGCCAAACCCCCGGGACAGATTCATATGGCTACACCTTC	CASSQTPGTDSYGYTF
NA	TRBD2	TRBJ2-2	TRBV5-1	TGCGCCAGCAGCCCACCAGCGGGAGGGCGCACCGGGGAGCTGTTTTTT	CASSPPAGGRTGELFF
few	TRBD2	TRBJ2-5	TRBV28	TGTGCCAGCAGTTTATCCTTAGCGGGGGGTCTCCAAGAGACCCAGTACTTC	CASSLSLAGGLQETQYF
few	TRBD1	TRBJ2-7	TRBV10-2	TGCGCCACCATGACAGGGTGGTCCTACGAGCAGTACTTC	CATMTGWSYEQYF
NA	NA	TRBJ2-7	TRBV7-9	TGTGCCAGCAGCTTAGCTCCTTTCTACGAGCAGTACTTC	CASSLAPFYEQYF
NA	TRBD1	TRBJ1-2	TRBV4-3	TGCGCCAGCAGCCCCGACAGGGACTATGGCTACACCTTC	CASSPDRDYGYTF
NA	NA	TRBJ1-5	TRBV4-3	TGCGCCAGCAGCCAAGATCGGGGTGGACAGCCCCAGCATTTT	CASSQDRGGQPQHF
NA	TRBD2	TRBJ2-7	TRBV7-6	TGTGCCAGCAGCTCCAAGCGGGGGGGCGACGAGCAGTACTTC	CASSSKRGGDEQYF
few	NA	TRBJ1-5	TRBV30	TGTGCCTGGAGTGAAGGGGTTCAGCCCCAGCATTTT	CAWSEGVQPQHF
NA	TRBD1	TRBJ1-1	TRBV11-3	TGTGCCAGCAAGGGACAGACCTTGAACACTGAAGCTTTCTTT	CASKGQTLNTEAFF
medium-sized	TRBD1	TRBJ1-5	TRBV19	TGTGCCAGGACAGGGGGCGTTGGTAATCAGCCCCAGCATTTT	CARTGGVGNQPQHF
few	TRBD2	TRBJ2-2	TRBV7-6	TGTGCCAGCAGCTTGCGTGATAGCGGGTCGGGTTACGCGAACACCGGGGAGCTGTTTTTT	CASSLRDSGSGYANTGELFF
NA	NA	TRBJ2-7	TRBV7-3	TGTGCCAGCAGCTTAAAAGGGGGATACGAGCAGTACTTC	CASSLKGGYEQYF
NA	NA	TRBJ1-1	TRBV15	TGTGCCACCAGCAGAGCTGTATTCCGCGCTGAAGCTTTCTTT	CATSRAVFRAEAFF
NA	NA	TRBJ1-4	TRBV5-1	TGCGCCAGCAGCTTGGGTTGGGGGCTGCTTGAAAAACTGTTTTTT	CASSLGWGLLEKLFF